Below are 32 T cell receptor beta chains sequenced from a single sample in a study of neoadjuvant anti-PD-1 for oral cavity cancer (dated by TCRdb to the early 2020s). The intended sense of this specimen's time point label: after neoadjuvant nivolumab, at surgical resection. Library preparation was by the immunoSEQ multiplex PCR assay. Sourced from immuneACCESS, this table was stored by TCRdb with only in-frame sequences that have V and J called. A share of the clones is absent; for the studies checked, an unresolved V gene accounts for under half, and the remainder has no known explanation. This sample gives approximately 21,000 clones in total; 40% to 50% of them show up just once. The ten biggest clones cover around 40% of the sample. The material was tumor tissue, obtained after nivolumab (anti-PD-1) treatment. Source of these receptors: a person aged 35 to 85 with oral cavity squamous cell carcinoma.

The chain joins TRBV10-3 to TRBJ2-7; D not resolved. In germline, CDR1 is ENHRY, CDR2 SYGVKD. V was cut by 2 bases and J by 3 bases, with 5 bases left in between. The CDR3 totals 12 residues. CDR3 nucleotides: TGTGCCATCAGTGAGCCGGGCTACGAGCAGTACTTC. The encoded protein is CAISEPGYEQYF.

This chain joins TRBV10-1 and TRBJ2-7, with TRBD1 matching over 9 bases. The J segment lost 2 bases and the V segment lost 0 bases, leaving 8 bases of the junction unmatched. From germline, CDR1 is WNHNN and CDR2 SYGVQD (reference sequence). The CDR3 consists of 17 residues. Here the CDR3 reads CASSESWDRERPYEQYF. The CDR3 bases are TGCGCCAGCAGTGAGTCTTGGGACAGGGAGAGACCCTACGAGCAGTACTTC.

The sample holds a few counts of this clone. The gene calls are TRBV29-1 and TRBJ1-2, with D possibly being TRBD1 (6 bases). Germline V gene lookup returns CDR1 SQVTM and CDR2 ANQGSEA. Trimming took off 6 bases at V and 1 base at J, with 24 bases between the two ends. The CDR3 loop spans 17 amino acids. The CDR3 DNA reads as TGCAGCGTCCTAGGGGGGTATACAGGGAGTGTTAACTATGGCTACACCTTC. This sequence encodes CSVLGGYTGSVNYGYTF.

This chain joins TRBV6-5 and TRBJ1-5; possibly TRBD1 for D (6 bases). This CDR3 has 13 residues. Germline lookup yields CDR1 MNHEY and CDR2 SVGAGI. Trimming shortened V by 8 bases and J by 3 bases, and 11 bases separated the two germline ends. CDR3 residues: CASGGAANQPQHF. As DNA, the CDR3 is TGTGCCAGCGGGGGGGCGGCCAATCAGCCCCAGCATTTT.

The DNA for the CDR3 is TGTGCCAGCAGCTTAGTAAACGGTGGCTACACCTTC. Amino acids: CASSLVNGGYTF. The chain is built from TRBV7-2 and TRBJ1-2; D unresolved. In germline, CDR1 is SGHTA, CDR2 FQGNSA. Trimming removed 1 base from V and 7 bases from J, with 7 bases in between. The CDR3 loop spans 12 amino acids.

The CDR3 loop is CSVVVGPSYEQYF. In DNA, the CDR3 is TGCAGCGTTGTAGTAGGCCCCTCCTACGAGCAGTACTTC. The V gene is TRBV29-1, the J gene TRBJ2-7; D is undetermined. The V and J ends lost 4 bases and 0 bases respectively, with 10 bases between them. CDR1 and CDR2 from the germline V gene are SQVTM and ANQGSEA. The CDR3 spans 13 residues.

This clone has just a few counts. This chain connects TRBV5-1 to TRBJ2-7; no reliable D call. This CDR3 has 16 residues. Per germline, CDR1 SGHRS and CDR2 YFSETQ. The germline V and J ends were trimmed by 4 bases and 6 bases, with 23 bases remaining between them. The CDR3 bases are TGCGCCAGCAGCCCCGGCCTCTCCCCGGGTAGGGTCGAGCAGTACTTC. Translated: CASSPGLSPGRVEQYF.

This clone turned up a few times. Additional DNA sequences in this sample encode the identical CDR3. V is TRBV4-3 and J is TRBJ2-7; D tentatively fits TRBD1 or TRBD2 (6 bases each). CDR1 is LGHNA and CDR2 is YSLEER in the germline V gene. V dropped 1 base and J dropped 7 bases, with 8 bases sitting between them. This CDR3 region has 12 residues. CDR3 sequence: CASSQGRGEQYF. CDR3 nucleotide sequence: TGCGCCAGCAGCCAAGGGAGGGGGGAGCAGTACTTC.

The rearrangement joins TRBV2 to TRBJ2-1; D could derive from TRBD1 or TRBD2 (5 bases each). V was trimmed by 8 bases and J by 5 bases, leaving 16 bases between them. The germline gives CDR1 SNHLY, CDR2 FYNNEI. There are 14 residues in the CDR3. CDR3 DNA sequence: TGTGCCAGCGCAGTGGGGGACGTAAACAATGAGCAGTTCTTC. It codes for CASAVGDVNNEQFF.

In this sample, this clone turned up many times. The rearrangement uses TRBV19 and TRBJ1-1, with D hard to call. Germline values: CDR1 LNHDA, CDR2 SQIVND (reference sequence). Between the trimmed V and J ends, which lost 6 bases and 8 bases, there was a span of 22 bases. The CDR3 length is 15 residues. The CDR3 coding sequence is TGTGCCAGTAGCCTCCTGGATCCCGTCGGGAGGGAAGCTTTCTTT. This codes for CASSLLDPVGREAFF. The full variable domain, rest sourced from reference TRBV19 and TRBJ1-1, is DGGITQSPKYLFRKEGQNVTLSCEQNLNHDAMYWYRQDPGQGLRLIYYSQIVNDFQKGDIAEGYSVSREKKESFPLTVTSAQKNPTAFYLCASSLLDPVGREAFFGQGTRLTVV.

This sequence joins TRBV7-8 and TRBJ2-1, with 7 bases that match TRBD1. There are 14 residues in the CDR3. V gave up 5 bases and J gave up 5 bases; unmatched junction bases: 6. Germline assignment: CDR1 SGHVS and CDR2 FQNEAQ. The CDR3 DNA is TGTGCCAGCAGCGTCGGGACAGCGAACAATGAGCAGTTCTTC. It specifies CASSVGTANNEQFF. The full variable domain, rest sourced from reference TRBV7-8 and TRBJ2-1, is GAGVSQSPRYKVAKRGQDVALRCDPISGHVSLFWYQQALGQGPEFLTYFQNEAQLDKSGLPSDRFFAERPEGSVSTLKIQRTQQEDSAVYLCASSVGTANNEQFFGPGTRLTVL.

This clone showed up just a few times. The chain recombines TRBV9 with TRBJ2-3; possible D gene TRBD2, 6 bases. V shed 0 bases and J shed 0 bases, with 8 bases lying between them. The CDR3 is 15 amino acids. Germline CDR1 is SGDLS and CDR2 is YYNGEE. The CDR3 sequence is CASSVGAGSTDTQYF. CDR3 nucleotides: TGTGCCAGCAGCGTAGGCGCGGGAAGCACAGATACGCAGTATTTT.

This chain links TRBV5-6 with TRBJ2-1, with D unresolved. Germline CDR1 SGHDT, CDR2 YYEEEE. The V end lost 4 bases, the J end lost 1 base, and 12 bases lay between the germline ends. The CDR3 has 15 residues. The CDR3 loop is CASSRLGPSYNEQFF. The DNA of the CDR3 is TGTGCCAGCAGCCGTCTAGGTCCGTCCTACAATGAGCAGTTCTTC.

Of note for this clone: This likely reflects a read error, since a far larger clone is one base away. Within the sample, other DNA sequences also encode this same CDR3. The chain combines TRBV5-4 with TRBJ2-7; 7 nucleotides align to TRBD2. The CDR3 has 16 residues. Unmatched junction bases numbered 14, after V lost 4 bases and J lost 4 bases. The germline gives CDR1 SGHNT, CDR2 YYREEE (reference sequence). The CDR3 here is CASSQDALALGYEQYF. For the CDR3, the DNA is TGTGCCAGCAGCCAAGATGCACTAGCGCTGGGGTACGAGCAGTACTTC.

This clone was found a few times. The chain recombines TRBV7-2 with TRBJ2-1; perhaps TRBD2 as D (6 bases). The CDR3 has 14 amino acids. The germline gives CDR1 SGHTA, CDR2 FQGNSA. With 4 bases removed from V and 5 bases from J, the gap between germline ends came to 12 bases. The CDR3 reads CASSSQRAHNEQFF. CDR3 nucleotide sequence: TGTGCCAGCAGCTCCCAGCGGGCCCACAATGAGCAGTTCTTC.

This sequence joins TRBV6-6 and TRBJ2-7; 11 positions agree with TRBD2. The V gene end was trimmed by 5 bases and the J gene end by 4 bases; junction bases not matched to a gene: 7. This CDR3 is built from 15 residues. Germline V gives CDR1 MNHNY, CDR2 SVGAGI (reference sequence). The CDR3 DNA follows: TGTGCCAGCAGTCCTCCGGGACTAGCGGTTTACGAGCAGTACTTC. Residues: CASSPPGLAVYEQYF.

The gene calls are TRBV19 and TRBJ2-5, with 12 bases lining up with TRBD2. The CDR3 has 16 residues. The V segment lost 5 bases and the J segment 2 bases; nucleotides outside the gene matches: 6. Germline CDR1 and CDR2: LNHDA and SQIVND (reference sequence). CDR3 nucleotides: TGTGCCAGTAGTCATAGACTAGCGGGGGCTCAAGAGACCCAGTACTTC. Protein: CASSHRLAGAQETQYF.

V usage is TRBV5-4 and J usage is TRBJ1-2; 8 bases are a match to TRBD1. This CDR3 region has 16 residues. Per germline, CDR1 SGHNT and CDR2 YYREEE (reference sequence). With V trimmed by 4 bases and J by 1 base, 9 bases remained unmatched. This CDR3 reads CASSRATGDYNYGYTF. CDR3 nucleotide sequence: TGTGCCAGCAGCAGAGCGACAGGGGATTATAACTATGGCTACACCTTC.

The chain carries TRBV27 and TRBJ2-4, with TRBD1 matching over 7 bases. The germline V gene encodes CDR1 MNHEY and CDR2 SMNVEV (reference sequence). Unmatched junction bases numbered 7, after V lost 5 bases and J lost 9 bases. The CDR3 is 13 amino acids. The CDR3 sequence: CASSPMDRSIQYF. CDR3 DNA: TGTGCCAGCAGTCCTATGGACAGGAGCATTCAGTACTTC.

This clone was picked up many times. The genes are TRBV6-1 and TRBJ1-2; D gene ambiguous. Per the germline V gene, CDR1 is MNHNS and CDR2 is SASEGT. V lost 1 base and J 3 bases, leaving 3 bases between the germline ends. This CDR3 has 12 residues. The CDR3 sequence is CASSEEYYGYTF. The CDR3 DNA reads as TGTGCCAGCAGTGAAGAGTACTATGGCTACACCTTC.

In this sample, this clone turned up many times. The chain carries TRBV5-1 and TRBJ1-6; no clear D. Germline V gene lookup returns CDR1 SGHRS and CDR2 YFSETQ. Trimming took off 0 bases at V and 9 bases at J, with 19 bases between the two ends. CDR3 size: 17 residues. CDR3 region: CASSLAFRVEGTSPLHF. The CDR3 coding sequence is TGCGCCAGCAGCTTGGCCTTTAGGGTTGAGGGTACTTCACCCCTCCACTTT. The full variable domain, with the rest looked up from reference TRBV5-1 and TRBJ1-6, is KAGVTQTPRYLIKTRGQQVTLSCSPISGHRSVSWYQQTPGQGLQFLFEYFSETQRNKGNFPGRFSGRQFSNSRSEMNVSTLELGDSALYLCASSLAFRVEGTSPLHFGNGTRLTVT.

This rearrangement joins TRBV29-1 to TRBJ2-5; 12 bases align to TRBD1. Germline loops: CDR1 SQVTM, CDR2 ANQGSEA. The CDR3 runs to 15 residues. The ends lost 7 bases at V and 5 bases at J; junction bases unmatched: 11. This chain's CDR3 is CSAAAGTGGIETQYF. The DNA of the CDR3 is TGCAGCGCCGCAGCCGGGACAGGGGGCATCGAGACCCAGTACTTC.

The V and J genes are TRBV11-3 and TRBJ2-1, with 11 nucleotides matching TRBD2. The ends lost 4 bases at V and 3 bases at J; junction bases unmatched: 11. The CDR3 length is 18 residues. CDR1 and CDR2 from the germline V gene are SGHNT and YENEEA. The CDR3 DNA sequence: TGTGCCAGCAGCTCCACGGGTAGCGGGGGGGCCTTCTACAATGAGCAGTTCTTC. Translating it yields CASSSTGSGGAFYNEQFF.

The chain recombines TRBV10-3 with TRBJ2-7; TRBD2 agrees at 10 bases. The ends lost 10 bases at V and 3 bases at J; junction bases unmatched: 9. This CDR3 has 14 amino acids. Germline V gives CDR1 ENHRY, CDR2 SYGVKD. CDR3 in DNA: TGTGCCAGCACCTCAAGCGGGGGGGACTACGAGCAGTACTTC. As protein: CASTSSGGDYEQYF.

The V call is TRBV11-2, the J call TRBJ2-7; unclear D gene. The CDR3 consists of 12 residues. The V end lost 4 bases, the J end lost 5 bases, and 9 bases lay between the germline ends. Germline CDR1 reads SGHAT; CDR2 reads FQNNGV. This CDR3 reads CASSSPWNEQYF. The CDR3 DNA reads TGTGCCAGCAGCTCTCCTTGGAACGAGCAGTACTTC.

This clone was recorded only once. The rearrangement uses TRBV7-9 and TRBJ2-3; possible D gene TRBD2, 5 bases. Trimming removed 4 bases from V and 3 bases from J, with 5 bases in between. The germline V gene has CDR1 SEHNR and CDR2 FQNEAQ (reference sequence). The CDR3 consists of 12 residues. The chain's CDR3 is CASSWETDTQYF. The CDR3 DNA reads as TGTGCCAGCAGCTGGGAGACAGATACGCAGTATTTT.

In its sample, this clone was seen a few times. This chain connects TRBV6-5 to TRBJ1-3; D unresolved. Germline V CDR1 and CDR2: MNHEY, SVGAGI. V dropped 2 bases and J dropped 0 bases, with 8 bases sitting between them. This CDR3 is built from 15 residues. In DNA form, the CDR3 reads TGTGCCAGCAGTTACGGCTGGAGCTCTGGAAACACCATATATTTT. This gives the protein CASSYGWSSGNTIYF.

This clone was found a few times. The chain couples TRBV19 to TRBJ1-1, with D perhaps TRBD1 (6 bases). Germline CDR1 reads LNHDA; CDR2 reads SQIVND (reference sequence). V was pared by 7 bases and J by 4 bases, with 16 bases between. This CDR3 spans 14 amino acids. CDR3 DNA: TGTGCCAGTATCCGGAACAGGGCCGGCACTGAAGCTTTCTTT. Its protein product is CASIRNRAGTEAFF.

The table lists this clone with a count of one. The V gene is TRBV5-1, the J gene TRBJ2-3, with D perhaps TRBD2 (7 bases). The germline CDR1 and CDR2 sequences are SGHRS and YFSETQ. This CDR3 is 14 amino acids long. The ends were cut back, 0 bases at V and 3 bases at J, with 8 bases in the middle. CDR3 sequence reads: CASSLEGGTDTQYF. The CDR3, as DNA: TGCGCCAGCAGCTTGGAGGGGGGGACAGATACGCAGTATTTT.

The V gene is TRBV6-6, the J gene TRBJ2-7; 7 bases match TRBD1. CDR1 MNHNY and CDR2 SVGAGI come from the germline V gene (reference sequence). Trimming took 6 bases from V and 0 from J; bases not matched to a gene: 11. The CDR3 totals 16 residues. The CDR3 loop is CASSPRGQDPSYEQYF. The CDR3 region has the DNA TGTGCCAGCAGCCCCCGCGGACAGGACCCCTCCTACGAGCAGTACTTC.

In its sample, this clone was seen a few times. The CDR3 bases are TGTGCCAGCAGTTATCAGGGGGGAGGCAATCAGCCCCAGCATTTT. It translates to CASSYQGGGNQPQHF. The rearrangement links TRBV6-6 to TRBJ1-5; 7 bases are shared with TRBD1. CDR3 size: 15 residues. V shed 3 bases and J 2 bases; nucleotides not matched to a gene: 4. The germline V gene encodes CDR1 MNHNY and CDR2 SVGAGI (reference sequence).

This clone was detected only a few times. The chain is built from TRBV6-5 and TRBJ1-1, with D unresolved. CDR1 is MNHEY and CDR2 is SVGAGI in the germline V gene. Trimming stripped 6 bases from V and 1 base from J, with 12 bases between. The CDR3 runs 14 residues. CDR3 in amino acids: CASSPREENTEAFF. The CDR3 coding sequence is TGTGCCAGCAGCCCGAGGGAAGAGAACACTGAAGCTTTCTTT.